These 23 T cell receptor beta chains originate from one sample sequenced in a study of control samples from healthy donors and cancer patients. Sequencing used immunoSEQ multiplex PCR; TCRdb keeps in-frame clones, though not all of them. The sample contains some 82,000 clones, 65% to 90% of which appear only once. The specimen sequenced was PBMCs. Receptors were obtained from a man between 60 and 70 years old with head and neck cancer.

This sequence joins TRBV11-3 and TRBJ2-1; no firm D call. CDR3 size: 15 residues. The germline CDR1 and CDR2 sequences are SGHNT and YENEEA. Trimming took off 5 bases at V and 7 bases at J, with 18 bases between the two ends. CDR3 amino acids: CASSQTSGVRNEQFF. For the CDR3, the DNA is TGTGCCAGCAGCCAAACTTCTGGGGTGAGGAATGAGCAGTTCTTC.

The CDR3 spells CASSQRGLYSGANVLTF. CDR3 DNA sequence: TGTGCCAGCAGCCAGAGGGGGCTCTACTCTGGGGCCAACGTCCTGACTTTC. The gene calls are TRBV3-1 (or the pseudogene TRBV3-2) and TRBJ2-6; 7 bases agree with TRBD1. CDR1 and CDR2 (germline): LGHDT, YNNKEL (reference sequence). J was trimmed by 0 bases and V by 3 bases; bases with no gene match: 5. This CDR3 spans 17 amino acids.

The chain joins TRBV15 to TRBJ2-1; 14 bases align to TRBD2. V lost 5 bases and J lost 6; bases outside the gene matches: 9. Germline V lookup: CDR1 LNHNV, CDR2 YYDKDF (reference sequence). The CDR3 length is 17 residues. CDR3 residues: CATSFPGTSGSRNEQFF. DNA of the CDR3: TGTGCCACCAGCTTTCCCGGGACTAGCGGGAGTCGCAATGAGCAGTTCTTC.

The chain uses TRBV19 and TRBJ1-2; no clear D gene. The CDR3 sequence is 15 residues long. Germline loops: CDR1 LNHDA, CDR2 SQIVND (reference sequence). Trimming left V 4 bases short and J 0 bases short, with 12 bases between. CDR3 sequence: CASSKIGPSNYGYTF. CDR3 coding DNA: TGTGCCAGTAGTAAAATTGGACCGTCTAACTATGGCTACACCTTC. The variable domain in full, with the rest retrieved from reference TRBV19 and TRBJ1-2, is DGGITQSPKYLFRKEGQNVTLSCEQNLNHDAMYWYRQDPGQGLRLIYYSQIVNDFQKGDIAEGYSVSREKKESFPLTVTSAQKNPTAFYLCASSKIGPSNYGYTFGSGTRLTVV.

This chain uses TRBV10-3 with TRBJ2-3; the D is unclear. The V gene lost 0 bases and the J gene lost 10 bases, with 5 bases spanning the gap. The CDR3 is 11 amino acids. Germline V gene sequence: CDR1 ENHRY, CDR2 SYGVKD. For the CDR3, the DNA is TGTGCCATCAGTGAGTCCGAACCGCAGTATTTT. Encoded protein: CAISESEPQYF.

This clone was observed a single time. V gene TRBV6-5 combines with J gene TRBJ2-7; D remains unclear. The CDR3 length is 16 residues. Per the germline V gene, CDR1 is MNHEY and CDR2 is SVGAGI. V was pared by 0 bases and J by 0 bases, with 12 bases between. CDR3 coding DNA: TGTGCCAGCAGTTACTCAATGGGAATTGGCTCCTACGAGCAGTACTTC. Its protein product is CASSYSMGIGSYEQYF.

There are a few counts of this clone. DNA of the CDR3: TGTGCCAGCAAAGAAGGAGGGGGGTGGTATGAGCAGTTCTTC. Protein product: CASKEGGGWYEQFF. The chain joins TRBV25-1 to TRBJ2-1; D may be TRBD1 or TRBD2 (6 bases each). This CDR3 is 14 amino acids long. The ends were cut back, 7 bases at V and 8 bases at J, with 18 bases in the middle. Germline V gene data show CDR1 as MGHDK and CDR2 as SYGVNS.

The rearrangement uses TRBV5-4 and TRBJ1-5, with TRBD1 matching 10 bases. V trimming: 0 bases; J trimming: 2 bases; junction bases outside the gene matches: 2. Germline V gives CDR1 SGHNT, CDR2 YYREEE (reference sequence). The length of the CDR3 is 16 residues. In DNA form, the CDR3 reads TGTGCCAGCAGCTTGGGAGGGACAGGGGGCAATCAGCCCCAGCATTTT. Its protein is CASSLGGTGGNQPQHF.

The CDR3 coding sequence is TGTGCCAGCAGTCCCTCGGGGGGGTTTCCGGAAAAACTGTTTTTT. Translating gives CASSPSGGFPEKLFF. This chain joins TRBV27 and TRBJ1-4; D perhaps matches TRBD1 (5 bases). CDR3 length: 15 amino acids. Trimming took 5 bases from V and 8 from J, leaving 18 bases between them. In germline, CDR1 is MNHEY, CDR2 SMNVEV (reference sequence). The full variable domain, in which reference TRBV27 and TRBJ1-4 provide the parts outside the CDR3, is EAQVTQNPRYLITVTGKKLTVTCSQNMNHEYMSWYRQDPGLGLRQIYYSMNVEVTDKGDVPEGYKVSRKEKRNFPLILESPSPNQTSLYFCASSPSGGFPEKLFFGSGTQLSVL.

The chain couples TRBV4-1 to TRBJ2-1, with D maybe TRBD1 (6 bases). Germline CDR1 reads MGHRA; CDR2 reads YSYEKL. This CDR3 region has 15 residues. Trimming removed 3 bases at V and 5 bases at J, with 14 bases between. The CDR3 sequence is CASSHGTLANNEQFF. DNA of the CDR3: TGCGCCAGCAGCCATGGGACATTAGCCAACAATGAGCAGTTCTTC.

V is TRBV28 and J is TRBJ2-7; 10 nucleotides line up with TRBD1. Looked up from germline, CDR1 is MDHEN and CDR2 is SYDVKM. The CDR3 totals 14 residues. V lost 4 bases to trimming and J lost 4 bases; unmatched junction nucleotides: 4. CDR3 loop: CASSYPGQGYEQYF. CDR3 DNA: TGTGCCAGCAGTTATCCGGGACAGGGGTACGAGCAGTACTTC.

This clone came up a few times. The J gene is TRBJ1-3, the V gene TRBV11-2; 8 bases map to TRBD1. V was pared by 2 bases and J by 0 bases, with 6 bases of the junction left unmatched. Per germline, CDR1 SGHAT and CDR2 FQNNGV. The CDR3 has 17 residues. Here the CDR3 reads CASSLRAGGFSGNTIYF. CDR3 nucleotides: TGTGCCAGCAGCTTAAGGGCAGGGGGCTTCTCTGGAAACACCATATATTTT.

Comment on this clone: Germline is not matched at one junction end, which may reflect a read error. The chain recombines TRBV19 with TRBJ2-5, with TRBD1 matching 9 bases. The CDR3 sequence is 15 residues long. Germline values: CDR1 LNHDA, CDR2 SQIVND (reference sequence). The CDR3 region has the DNA TGTGCCAGTAGTATTGCACCGGGACAGGGTTTCGAAACCAACTTC. Translation: CASSIAPGQGFETNF.

This rearrangement joins TRBV6-5 to TRBJ2-7, with TRBD1 as a possible D gene (5 bases). Germline CDR1 reads MNHEY; CDR2 reads SVGAGI. The CDR3 spans 15 residues. V shed 0 bases and J shed 3 bases, with 12 bases lying between them. The CDR3 sequence is CASSYSVQGFYEQYF. The DNA of the CDR3 is TGTGCCAGCAGTTACTCGGTTCAGGGTTTCTACGAGCAGTACTTC.

The J gene is TRBJ1-2, the V gene TRBV4-2; 7 bases match TRBD1. Germline-derived CDR1 and CDR2 are LGHNA and YNFKEQ. This CDR3 region has 15 residues. V trimming: 0 bases; J trimming: 3 bases; junction bases outside the gene matches: 4. CDR3 amino acids: CASSQDWDSYYGYTF. CDR3 coding DNA: TGTGCCAGCAGCCAAGATTGGGACAGCTACTATGGCTACACCTTC.

The rearrangement joins TRBV12-3 or TRBV12-4 to TRBJ1-4; the D is unclear. The CDR3 length is 12 residues. Trimming took 6 bases from V and 6 from J, leaving 8 bases between them. For the CDR3, the DNA is TGTGCCAGCAGCCCTAGGTATGAAAAACTGTTTTTT. Translation gives CASSPRYEKLFF.

The chain employs TRBV9 and TRBJ1-5, with 9 bases fitting TRBD1. CDR3 size: 17 residues. Trimming took 2 bases from V and 0 from J; bases not matched to a gene: 6. The germline CDR1 and CDR2 sequences are SGDLS and YYNGEE. The CDR3, as DNA: TGTGCCAGCAGCGTTGGGACAGGGTTCTATAGCAATCAGCCCCAGCATTTT. This gives the protein CASSVGTGFYSNQPQHF.

CDR3 amino acids: CASSQGDQPQHF. For the CDR3, the DNA is TGTGCCAGCAGTCAAGGCGATCAGCCCCAGCATTTT. The rearrangement links TRBV5-8 to TRBJ1-5; no reliable D call. V shed 5 bases and J shed 5 bases, with 8 bases lying between them. The CDR3 sequence is 12 residues long. Germline V gene lookup returns CDR1 SGHTS and CDR2 YDEGEE.

The rearrangement joins TRBV30 to TRBJ2-7, with D hard to call. V was clipped by 4 bases and J by 1 base, with 14 bases between them. The CDR3 runs to 14 residues. CDR1 and CDR2 from the germline V gene are GTSNPN and SVGIG (reference sequence). CDR3 protein: CAWTPGFGSYEQYF. In nucleotides, the CDR3 is TGTGCCTGGACCCCCGGGTTCGGTTCCTACGAGCAGTACTTC.

The CDR3 DNA sequence: TGCGCCAGCAGCTCGATACCCCCCAGCCCCGGGACTACGGATACGCAGTATTTT. It yields the protein CASSSIPPSPGTTDTQYF. The chain combines TRBV5-1 with TRBJ2-3, with 7 positions matching TRBD2. This CDR3 is built from 18 residues. Germline V lookup: CDR1 SGHRS, CDR2 YFSETQ. The J segment lost 6 bases and the V segment lost 3 bases, leaving 19 bases of the junction unmatched.

The V gene is TRBV3-1 (or the pseudogene TRBV3-2), the J gene TRBJ2-1; D uncertain. The CDR3 length is 15 residues. Germline CDR1 LGHDT, CDR2 YNNKEL (reference sequence). V was pared by 1 base and J by 1 base, with 8 bases between. The DNA of the CDR3 is TGTGCCAGCAGCCAAGTAGTAGAATCCTACAATGAGCAGTTCTTC. It codes for CASSQVVESYNEQFF.

The chain links TRBV9 to TRBJ2-7; 7 nucleotides line up with TRBD1. The CDR3 is made up of 13 amino acids. Germline values: CDR1 SGDLS, CDR2 YYNGEE. V was pared by 2 bases and J by 4 bases, with 3 bases of the junction left unmatched. CDR3 in amino acids: CASSVGTAYEQYF. The DNA for the CDR3 is TGTGCCAGCAGCGTCGGGACAGCTTACGAGCAGTACTTC.

The chain couples TRBV20-1 to TRBJ1-5; D perhaps matches TRBD1 (6 bases). V was shortened by 3 bases and J by 1 base, with 13 bases between the two germline ends. Germline CDR1 is DFQATT and CDR2 is SNEGSKA (reference sequence). CDR3 length: 15 amino acids. CDR3 region: CSASRGAWSNQPQHF. As DNA, the CDR3 is TGCAGTGCTAGTCGGGGGGCCTGGAGCAATCAGCCCCAGCATTTT.